The entry below gives a single TCR beta chain sequence along with its context. What it binds is unknown. This table comes from immunoSEQ multiplex PCR, and its TCRdb copy is limited to in-frame clones, with some not included. The sample includes 110,000 or so clones, around 91% of them seen just once. Unstimulated Tregs (CD4+CD25+CD127-) and CD4+CD25- non-Tregs were sorted from PBMCs. This specimen belongs to a study of Tregs in tolerant kidney transplant recipients. On the study more broadly: Recipients received nonmyeloablative bone marrow transplants from related graft donors, with transient mixed chimerism.

Germline CDR1 and CDR2: KGHSH and LQKENI. CDR3 length: 15 amino acids. V was pared by 4 bases and J by 7 bases, with 17 bases between. The study's findings and limits: Few patients were studied, so findings need validation in larger groups. Donor-specific Treg expansion exceeded global Treg expansion in tolerant patients, suggesting antigen drive.

The sequence was obtained from a human donor who received a combined kidney and bone marrow transplant. Here the sequenced sample was CD4+ T cells from blood, taken before the transplant. The rearrangement joins TRBV18 to TRBJ2-4; TRBD1 is a possible D gene (6 bases). The chain's CDR3 is CASSQLAGAVNIQYF. CDR3 sequence (DNA): TGTGCCAGCTCACAACTCGCAGGGGCTGTGAACATTCAGTACTTC.